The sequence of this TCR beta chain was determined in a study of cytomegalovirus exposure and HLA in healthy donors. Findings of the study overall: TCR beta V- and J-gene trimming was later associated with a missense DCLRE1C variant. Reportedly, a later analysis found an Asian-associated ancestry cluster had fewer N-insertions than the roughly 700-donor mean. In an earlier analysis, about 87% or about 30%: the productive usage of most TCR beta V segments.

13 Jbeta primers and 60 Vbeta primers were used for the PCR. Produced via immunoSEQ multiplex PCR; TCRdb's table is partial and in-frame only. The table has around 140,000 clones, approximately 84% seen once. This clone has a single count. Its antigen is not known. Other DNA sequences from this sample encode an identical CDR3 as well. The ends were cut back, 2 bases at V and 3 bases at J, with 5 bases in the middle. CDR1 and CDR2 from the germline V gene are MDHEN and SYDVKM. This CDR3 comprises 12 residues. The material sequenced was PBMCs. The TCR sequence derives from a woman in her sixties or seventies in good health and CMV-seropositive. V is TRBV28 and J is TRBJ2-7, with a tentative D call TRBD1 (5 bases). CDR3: CASSLRGYEQYF. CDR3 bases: TGTGCCAGCAGTTTAAGGGGCTACGAGCAGTACTTC.